This TCR beta chain was sequenced in a study of graft-versus-host responses after intestinal transplantation (dated by TCRdb to the early 2020s). A note on the overall study: Recipients received multivisceral, liver-intestinal, or isolated intestinal transplants. Every recipient was given anti-thymocyte globulin induction, then maintenance tacrolimus and steroids for roughly 3 years. Bulk TCR-beta CDR3 sequencing was used to track graft-versus-host and host-versus-graft alloreactive T cell clones in the graft, circulation and bone marrow after intestinal transplantation. Alloreactive clones were identified by sequencing pre-transplant mixed lymphocyte reaction products and comparing these products with unstimulated pre-transplant donor and recipient T cells. A cohort of 24 intestinal transplant recipients, including one retransplant, was enrolled, and a few patients lacking pretransplant specimens were excluded. Donor T cell macrochimerism was defined as a peak of at least 4% donor T cells among recipient peripheral blood mononuclear cells. Instead of going to the commercial service, samples from a few later patients were sequenced in-house on an Illumina MiSeq and processed with MiXCR. Broad study findings and their caveats: Patients with donor T cell macrochimerism had high GvH to HvG T cell clonal ratios in their allografts. Early after transplant, peak levels of circulating GvH clones were associated with declines in HvG clones. GvH clones were detected in recipient bone marrow, and some of these GvH clones were observed earlier in ileal mucosa or blood, consistent with an intestinal mucosal origin. The relatively low number and heterogeneity of intestinal transplant patients limited the conclusions.

The library was produced with the immunoSEQ multiplex PCR assay. High-throughput TCR-beta CDR3 sequencing of genomic DNA from most patients was performed by Adaptive Biotechnologies. The authors' analysis ran thus. Adaptive's ImmunoSEQ software was the source of the TCR sequencing data for around 20 patients, while three other patients were processed with MiXCR and VDJtools. CDR3 nucleotide sequences shared between donor and recipient were removed because the origin of such sequences could not be assigned. At least 2-fold expansion over unstimulated cells and a minimum CFSE-low frequency of 0.002% (template counts) or 0.001% (read counts) were required for clones to be classified as alloreactive. A clone was considered mappable if detected in the sequenced pre-transplant spleen, lymph node, or MLR CFSE-low populations of the donor or recipient. The cumulative frequency of alloreactive clones was calculated as a percentage of all sequences, weighted by copy number. TCRdb provides this immuneACCESS table in a form limited to in-frame rearrangements. Some clones are lacking; in checked studies, under half of them reflect an unresolved V gene, and why the rest are absent is not known. The DNA gave D and trimming, while V, J and clone size come from that table. The sample has about 25,000 clones on record, over 90% of them singletons. Of the sample, around 0.5% falls within the top ten clones.

Worth noting for this clone: No cognate antigen has been identified for it. No much larger clonotype is one base removed from it; base qualities were not supplied.

Blood samples were collected up to 4 times in the first month after transplant and then at least monthly when available. The germline V gene sets CDR1 to MGHRA and CDR2 to YSYEKL. Including cysteine and phenylalanine, the CDR3 has 15 amino acids. Solely the CDR3 DNA is kept, with 45 bases framed from the first base. Deletion took 4 bases off V and 8 bases off J, with a span of 18 bases between the germline ends. The source material was PBMCs, sampled 18 days after transplant. The TCR sequence derives from a human patient who received an intestinal transplant, so some T cells may come from the graft donor. The chain is assembled from TRBV4-1 and TRBJ2-4, with the D gene too uncertain to name. The CDR3 region reads CASSPGRSAWDIQYF. At the DNA level, the sequence is TGCGCCAGCAGCCCTGGACGGTCAGCCTGGGACATTCAGTACTTC.